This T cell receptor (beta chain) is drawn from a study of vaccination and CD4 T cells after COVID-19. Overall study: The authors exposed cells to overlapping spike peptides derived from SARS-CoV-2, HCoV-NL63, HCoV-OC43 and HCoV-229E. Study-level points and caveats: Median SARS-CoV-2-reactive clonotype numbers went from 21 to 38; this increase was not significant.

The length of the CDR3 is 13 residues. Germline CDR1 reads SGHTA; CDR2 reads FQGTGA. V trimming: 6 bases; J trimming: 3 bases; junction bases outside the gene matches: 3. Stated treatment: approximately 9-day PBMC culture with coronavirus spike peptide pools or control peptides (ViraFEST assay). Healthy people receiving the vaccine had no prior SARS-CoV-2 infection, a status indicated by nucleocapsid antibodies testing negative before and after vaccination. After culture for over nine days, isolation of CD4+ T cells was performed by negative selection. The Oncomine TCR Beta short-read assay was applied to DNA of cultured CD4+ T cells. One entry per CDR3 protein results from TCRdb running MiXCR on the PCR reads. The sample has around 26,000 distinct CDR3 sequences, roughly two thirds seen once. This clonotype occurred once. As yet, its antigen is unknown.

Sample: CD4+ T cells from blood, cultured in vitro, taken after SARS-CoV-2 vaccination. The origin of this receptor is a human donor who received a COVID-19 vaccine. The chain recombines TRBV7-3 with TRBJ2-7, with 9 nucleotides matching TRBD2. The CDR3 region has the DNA TGTGCCAGCAGTCTAGCGGGGAACTACGAGCAGTACTTC. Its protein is CASSLAGNYEQYF.